This record looks at one TCR beta chain sequence and its context. Its antigen is as yet unknown. The data derive from a study of glioma-infiltrating T cells. Whole-study findings and limits: Only very few CDR3 sequences appeared in both tissue and blood. Non-neoplastic patients had below-expected tissue-blood divergence, while all gliomas exceeded expectation.

Amplification of TCR alpha and beta CDR3 regions from RNA used iRepertoire nested multiplex PCR. Input was roughly 95-400 ng of tissue mRNA or PBMC total RNA. TCRdb reprocessed the multiplex PCR reads via MiXCR and lists one record per CDR3 protein. Counted here are around 180,000 distinct CDR3 sequences, more than 35% occurring once; the ten biggest clones make up around 5.3%. The CDR3 loop spans 15 amino acids. Germline CDR1 and CDR2: SQVTM and ANQGSEA. With V trimmed by 6 bases and J by 3 bases, 11 bases remained unmatched. The sequence was collected from a human donor with low-grade glioma or glioblastoma, undergoing nonglioma brain surgery, or in good health (not recorded which). Sequenced: glioma tissue, nonneoplastic brain tissue, or PBMCs (not recorded which). The chain recombines TRBV29-1 with TRBJ2-1; TRBD2 matches 7 bases. CDR3 nucleotides: TGCAGCGTGACAAGCGGCACTAGCGACTACAATGAGCAGTTCTTC. It specifies CSVTSGTSDYNEQFF.